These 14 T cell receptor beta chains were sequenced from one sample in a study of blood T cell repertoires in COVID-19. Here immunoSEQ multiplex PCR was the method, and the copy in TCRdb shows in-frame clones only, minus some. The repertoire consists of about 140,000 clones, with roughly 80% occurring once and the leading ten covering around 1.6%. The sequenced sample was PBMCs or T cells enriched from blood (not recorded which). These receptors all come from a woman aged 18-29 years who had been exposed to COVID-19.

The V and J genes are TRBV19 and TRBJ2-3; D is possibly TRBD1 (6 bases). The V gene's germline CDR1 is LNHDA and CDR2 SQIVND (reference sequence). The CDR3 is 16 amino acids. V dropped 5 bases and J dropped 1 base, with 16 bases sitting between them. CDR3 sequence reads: CASSPTGVPGTDTQYF. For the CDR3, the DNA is TGTGCCAGTAGTCCGACAGGAGTTCCAGGCACAGATACGCAGTATTTT.

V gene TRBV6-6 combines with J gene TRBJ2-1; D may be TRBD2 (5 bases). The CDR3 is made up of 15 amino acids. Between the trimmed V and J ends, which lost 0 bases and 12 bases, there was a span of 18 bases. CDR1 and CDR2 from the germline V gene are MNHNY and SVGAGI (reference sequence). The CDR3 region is CASSYSTGRSWGQFF. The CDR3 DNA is TGTGCCAGCAGTTACTCGACGGGGAGATCTTGGGGGCAGTTCTTC.

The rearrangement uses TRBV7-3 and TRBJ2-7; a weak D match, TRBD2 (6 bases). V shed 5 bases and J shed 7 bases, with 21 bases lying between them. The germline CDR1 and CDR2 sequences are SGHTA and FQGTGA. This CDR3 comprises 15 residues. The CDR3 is CASSELAVGPLEQYF. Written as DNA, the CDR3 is TGTGCCAGCAGCGAGTTAGCGGTCGGCCCCCTTGAGCAGTACTTC.

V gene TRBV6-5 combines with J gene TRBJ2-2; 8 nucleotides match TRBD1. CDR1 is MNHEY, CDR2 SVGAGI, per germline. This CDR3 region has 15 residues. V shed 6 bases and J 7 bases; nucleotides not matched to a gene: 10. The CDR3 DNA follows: TGTGCCAGCAGGGATCAGGGGGCCGGCGGCGGGGAGCTGTTTTTT. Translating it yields CASRDQGAGGGELFF.

CDR3 sequence (DNA): TGTGCCAGCAGCTTAGTATCGACAGGGGCGGACGAGCAGTACTTC. Translation gives CASSLVSTGADEQYF. The chain joins TRBV11-2 to TRBJ2-7, with 8 bases fitting TRBD1. CDR1 is SGHAT and CDR2 is FQNNGV in the germline V gene. Unmatched junction bases numbered 7, after V lost 1 base and J lost 5 bases. The CDR3 consists of 15 residues.

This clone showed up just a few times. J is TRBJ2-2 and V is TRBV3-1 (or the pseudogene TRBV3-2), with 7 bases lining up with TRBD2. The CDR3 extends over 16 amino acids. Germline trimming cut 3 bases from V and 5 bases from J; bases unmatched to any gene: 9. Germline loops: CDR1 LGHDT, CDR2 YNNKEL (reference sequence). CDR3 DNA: TGTGCCAGCAGCCATGGTCTTCCGCGGGAGACCGGGGAGCTGTTTTTT. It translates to CASSHGLPRETGELFF.

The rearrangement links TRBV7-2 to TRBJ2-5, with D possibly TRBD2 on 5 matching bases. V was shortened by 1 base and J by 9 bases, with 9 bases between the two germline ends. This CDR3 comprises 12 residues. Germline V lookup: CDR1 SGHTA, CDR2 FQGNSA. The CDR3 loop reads CASSLGARAQYF. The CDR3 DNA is TGTGCCAGCAGCTTAGGAGCGAGGGCCCAGTACTTC.

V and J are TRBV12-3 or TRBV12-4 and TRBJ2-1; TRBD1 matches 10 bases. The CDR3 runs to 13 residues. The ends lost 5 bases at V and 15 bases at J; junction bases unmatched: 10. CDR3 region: CASSLQLRDRGFF. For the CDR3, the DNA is TGTGCCAGCAGTCTCCAACTTCGGGACAGGGGGTTCTTC.

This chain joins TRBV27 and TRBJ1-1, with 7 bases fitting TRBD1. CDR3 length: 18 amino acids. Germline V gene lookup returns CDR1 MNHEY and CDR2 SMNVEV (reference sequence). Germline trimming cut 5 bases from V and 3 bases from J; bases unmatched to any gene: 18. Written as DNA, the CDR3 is TGTGCCAGCAGTCTCGAGAAGACAGGGTTATTGTCCGACACTGAAGCTTTCTTT. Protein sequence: CASSLEKTGLLSDTEAFF.

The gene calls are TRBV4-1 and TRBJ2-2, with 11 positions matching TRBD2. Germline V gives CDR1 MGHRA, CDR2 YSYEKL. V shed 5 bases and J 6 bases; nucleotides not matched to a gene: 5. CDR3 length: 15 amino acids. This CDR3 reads CASSSGLAVPGELFF. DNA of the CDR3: TGCGCCAGCAGCTCGGGACTAGCGGTTCCCGGGGAGCTGTTTTTT.

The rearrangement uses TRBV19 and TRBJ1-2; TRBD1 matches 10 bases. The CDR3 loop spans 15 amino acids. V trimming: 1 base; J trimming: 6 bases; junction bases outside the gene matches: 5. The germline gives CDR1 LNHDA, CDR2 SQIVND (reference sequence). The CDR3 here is CASSIGGGTGDGYTF. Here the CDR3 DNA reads TGTGCCAGTAGTATAGGGGGCGGGACAGGGGATGGCTACACCTTC.

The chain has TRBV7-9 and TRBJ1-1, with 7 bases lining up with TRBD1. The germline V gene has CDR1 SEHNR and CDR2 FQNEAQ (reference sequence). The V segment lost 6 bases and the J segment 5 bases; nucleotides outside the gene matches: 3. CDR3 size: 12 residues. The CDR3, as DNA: TGTGCCAGCAGATTACAGGGGACTGAAGCTTTCTTT. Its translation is CASRLQGTEAFF.

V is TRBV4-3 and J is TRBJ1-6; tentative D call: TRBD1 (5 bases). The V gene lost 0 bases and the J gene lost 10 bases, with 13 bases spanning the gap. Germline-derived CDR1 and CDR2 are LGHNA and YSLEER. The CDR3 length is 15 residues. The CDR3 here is CASSQERQMNSPLHF. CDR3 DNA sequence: TGCGCCAGCAGCCAAGAGAGACAGATGAACTCACCCCTCCACTTT.

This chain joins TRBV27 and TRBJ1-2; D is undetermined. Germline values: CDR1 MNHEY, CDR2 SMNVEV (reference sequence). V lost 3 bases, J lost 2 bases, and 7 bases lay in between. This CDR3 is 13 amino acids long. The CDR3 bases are TGTGCCAGCAGTTTGAGCACGAACTATGGCTACACCTTC. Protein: CASSLSTNYGYTF.